This entry lists 15 T cell receptor beta chains sequenced from one sample in a study of blood T cell repertoires in COVID-19. The data were produced by immunoSEQ multiplex PCR, yet TCRdb's version contains in-frame clones alone and is incomplete. The table shows some 30,000 clones, with 75% to 90% occurring only once. The sample was peripheral blood. Receptor source: a human donor with acute or convalescent COVID-19. The donor label of this sample is uncertain.

The table lists this clone with a few counts. The chain uses TRBV5-4 and TRBJ2-2; D remains ambiguous. The CDR3 length is 14 residues. Germline CDR1 is SGHNT and CDR2 is YYREEE (reference sequence). Trimming stripped 4 bases from V and 6 bases from J, with 13 bases between. The CDR3 protein is CASSRETVAGELFF. Written as DNA, the CDR3 is TGTGCCAGCAGCCGCGAAACGGTTGCCGGGGAGCTGTTTTTT.

This clone appeared a few times. The rearrangement uses TRBV6-5 and TRBJ1-2, with D perhaps matching TRBD1 (5 bases). The CDR3 is 15 residues long. Trimming cost V 0 bases and J 7 bases, with 15 bases left between them. CDR1 is MNHEY and CDR2 is SVGAGI in the germline V gene. Here the CDR3 reads CASSYSDRRLSGYTF. In DNA, the CDR3 is TGTGCCAGCAGTTACTCCGACAGAAGGCTCTCTGGCTACACCTTC.

This clone was counted once. The rearrangement joins TRBV16 to TRBJ1-5; 7 nucleotides align to TRBD1. The CDR3 runs to 15 residues. The trim removed 3 bases at V and 1 base at J, leaving 3 bases unmatched. Germline CDR1 is KGHSY and CDR2 is FQNENV. DNA for the CDR3: TGTGCCAGCAGCCAGGACAGGATGAGCAATCAGCCCCAGCATTTT. This encodes CASSQDRMSNQPQHF.

The chain joins TRBV19 to TRBJ1-6; D is possibly TRBD1 (5 bases). Trimming took 2 bases from V and 5 from J, leaving 10 bases between them. In germline, CDR1 is LNHDA, CDR2 SQIVND (reference sequence). The CDR3 is 15 amino acids. The chain's CDR3 is CASSISDSHNSPLHF. In nucleotides, the CDR3 is TGTGCCAGTAGTATATCAGACAGCCATAATTCACCCCTCCACTTT.

This rearrangement joins TRBV3-1 (or the pseudogene TRBV3-2) to TRBJ2-1; 10 bases line up with TRBD2. Germline V CDR1 and CDR2: LGHDT, YNNKEL (reference sequence). The ends lost 0 bases at V and 9 bases at J; junction bases unmatched: 8. The CDR3 spans 16 residues. The CDR3 is CASSQEASGSGGEQFF. CDR3 bases: TGTGCCAGCAGCCAAGAGGCTAGCGGGAGCGGTGGTGAGCAGTTCTTC.

The chain is built from TRBV27 and TRBJ1-2; TRBD1 agrees at 8 bases. Germline-derived CDR1 and CDR2 are MNHEY and SMNVEV (reference sequence). With 5 bases clipped from V and 4 bases from J, the junction kept 6 bases outside the gene matches. The CDR3 has 14 residues. For the CDR3, the DNA is TGTGCCAGCAGTCAGGACAGGGATGCCTATGGCTACACCTTC. This sequence encodes CASSQDRDAYGYTF.

By share, this clone counts as medium-sized. This chain uses TRBV6-5 with TRBJ2-7; tentatively, D is TRBD1 (6 bases). This CDR3 is 12 amino acids long. The germline V gene has CDR1 MNHEY and CDR2 SVGAGI. With 10 bases removed from V and 3 bases from J, the gap between germline ends came to 13 bases. In DNA form, the CDR3 reads TGTGCCATCACCGGGACAAGCTACGAGCAGTACTTC. This codes for CAITGTSYEQYF.

This chain connects TRBV28 to TRBJ1-4, with D perhaps TRBD1 (5 bases). The CDR3 is 15 residues long. The V gene's germline CDR1 is MDHEN and CDR2 SYDVKM. V dropped 1 base and J dropped 5 bases, with 11 bases sitting between them. CDR3: CASSLSGKGNEKLFF. CDR3 nucleotide sequence: TGTGCCAGCAGTTTATCAGGGAAGGGGAATGAAAAACTGTTTTTT.

This rearrangement joins TRBV5-6 to TRBJ2-1; no reliable D call. The CDR3 covers 15 residues. V lost 3 bases and J lost 0, with 10 bases in between. Germline CDR1 and CDR2: SGHDT and YYEEEE. CDR3 nucleotides: TGTGCCAGCAGCTCGTGGGCGATCTCCTACAATGAGCAGTTCTTC. Its protein product is CASSSWAISYNEQFF.

The rearrangement joins TRBV28 to TRBJ2-3; 11 nucleotides match TRBD2. This CDR3 spans 15 amino acids. Germline values: CDR1 MDHEN, CDR2 SYDVKM. Trimming removed 9 bases from V and 2 bases from J; junction bases left unmatched: 7. The CDR3 spells CASLAGGRTTDTQYF. The CDR3 bases are TGTGCCAGTCTAGCGGGAGGCCGAACCACAGATACGCAGTATTTT.

This sequence joins TRBV30 and TRBJ2-3; D unclear. The CDR3 totals 14 residues. The germline V gene encodes CDR1 GTSNPN and CDR2 SVGIG (reference sequence). V lost 3 bases and J 2 bases, leaving 12 bases between the germline ends. Here the CDR3 reads CAWRRRLITDTQYF. CDR3 in DNA: TGTGCCTGGAGACGCAGACTCATCACAGATACGCAGTATTTT.

The V gene is TRBV5-6, the J gene TRBJ1-1, with 8 positions matching TRBD1. J was trimmed by 13 bases and V by 4 bases; bases with no gene match: 12. CDR1 and CDR2 (germline): SGHDT, YYEEEE. CDR3 length: 13 amino acids. The CDR3 region is CASSPGGGGKNFF. CDR3 bases: TGTGCCAGCAGCCCAGGGGGCGGCGGGAAAAATTTCTTT.

This clone was observed a handful of times. The CDR3 DNA sequence: TGTGCCTGGAGTTTCCCCAGGGTGAACACTGAAGCTTTCTTT. Translation gives CAWSFPRVNTEAFF. V usage is TRBV30 and J usage is TRBJ1-1, with D possibly matching TRBD1 (5 bases). The germline gives CDR1 GTSNPN, CDR2 SVGIG (reference sequence). CDR3 length equals 14 residues. Trimming left V 2 bases short and J 0 bases short, with 10 bases between.

In this sample, this clone turned up once. The chain carries TRBV7-2 and TRBJ2-1; TRBD2 aligns across 14 bases. CDR1 and CDR2 from the germline V gene are SGHTA and FQGNSA. This CDR3 region has 15 residues. V trimming: 5 bases; J trimming: 9 bases; junction bases outside the gene matches: 6. The CDR3 bases are TGTGCCAGCAGCCGGACTAGCGGGGGGCAGGGTGAGCAGTTCTTC. This translates into CASSRTSGGQGEQFF.

This clone was observed a few times. The CDR3 coding sequence is TGTGCCAGCAGTACCGGACTAGCGGGCACCCAGTACTTC. It encodes CASSTGLAGTQYF. The V call is TRBV12-3 or TRBV12-4, the J call TRBJ2-7; 11 nucleotides line up with TRBD2. Losses at the gene ends were 5 bases for V and 10 bases for J; bases not matched to a gene: 7. This CDR3 is 13 amino acids long.